The clone carrying this T cell receptor (beta chain) has a single count. The antigen remains unidentified. Data came from immunoSEQ multiplex PCR; TCRdb stores just in-frame clones and leaves some out. The table includes around 170,000 clones, approximately 91% detected once. Germline V gene lookup returns CDR1 SGHTA and CDR2 FQGTGA. Deletions cut 4 bases from V and 2 bases from J, with 9 bases between. The CDR3 extends over 14 amino acids. The data originate from a study of T cell responses to AZD1222 COVID-19 vaccine. Study-wide background: The study pooled second doses at about 4 or about 12 weeks. Findings of the study overall: Among those given AZD1222, only five or six were seropositive at baseline. Spike was spanned by vaccine-associated CD4 TCRs, which were dominant at 160-218 and 743-854.

Material: peripheral blood, obtained on day 0 of AZD1222 vaccination. This TCR derives from an adult in good health. The gene calls are TRBV7-3 and TRBJ1-3; possibly TRBD1 for D (5 bases). The CDR3 DNA is TGTGCCAGCAGCTCTGACAGCCCTGGAAACACCATATATTTT. It specifies CASSSDSPGNTIYF.